This passage covers 13 T cell receptor beta chains from one sample sequenced in a study of T cell changes during pregnancy in multiple sclerosis. Here immunoSEQ multiplex PCR was the method, and the copy in TCRdb shows in-frame clones only, minus some. The data show about 70,000 clones, approximately 90% seen once. The sequencing here drew on peripheral blood, taken in the second trimester of pregnancy. The receptors here all came from a female donor in good health, enrolled as a control in a pregnancy study.

The CDR3: CASSQTGQGVEAFF. DNA for the CDR3: TGCGCCAGCAGCCAAACGGGCCAGGGGGTTGAAGCTTTCTTT. The rearrangement links TRBV4-3 to TRBJ1-1, with TRBD1 matching 7 bases. This CDR3 region has 14 residues. The germline gives CDR1 LGHNA, CDR2 YSLEER. Losses at the gene ends were 2 bases for V and 7 bases for J; bases not matched to a gene: 7.

This chain links TRBV14 with TRBJ2-3, with D unresolved. The CDR3 is 11 amino acids. Germline V gene data show CDR1 as SGHDN and CDR2 as FVKESK. Trimming cost V 3 bases and J 5 bases, with 3 bases left between them. The CDR3 nucleotides are TGTGCCAGCAGCCACAGAGATACGCAGTATTTT. Protein sequence: CASSHRDTQYF.

V is TRBV29-1 and J is TRBJ2-1; D not certain. V was pared by 6 bases and J by 5 bases, with 8 bases between. The CDR3 contains 11 residues. Germline V CDR1 and CDR2: SQVTM, ANQGSEA. In DNA, the CDR3 is TGCAGCGTCGCGCATAACAATGAGCAGTTCTTC. As protein: CSVAHNNEQFF.

This chain joins TRBV5-4 and TRBJ2-2, with D possibly TRBD1 on 5 matching bases. Trimming stripped 4 bases from V and 0 bases from J, with 13 bases between. Looked up from germline, CDR1 is SGHNT and CDR2 is YYREEE (reference sequence). The CDR3 is made up of 16 amino acids. The CDR3 nucleotides are TGTGCCAGCAGCCCGAGCAGGGCGACGAACACCGGGGAGCTGTTTTTT. It specifies CASSPSRATNTGELFF.

The chain has TRBV7-2 and TRBJ1-1; TRBD1 agrees at 7 bases. The CDR3 consists of 16 residues. Losses at the gene ends were 6 bases for V and 5 bases for J; bases not matched to a gene: 15. CDR1 is SGHTA and CDR2 is FQGNSA in the germline V gene. CDR3 residues: CASSRMQGGWNTEAFF. CDR3 DNA: TGTGCCAGCAGTCGGATGCAGGGGGGCTGGAATACTGAAGCTTTCTTT.

This rearrangement joins TRBV27 to TRBJ1-4; D remains unclear. The germline V and J ends were trimmed by 11 bases and 8 bases, with 12 bases remaining between them. Per germline, CDR1 MNHEY and CDR2 SMNVEV (reference sequence). The length of the CDR3 is 11 residues. This chain's CDR3 is CAGPGDEKLFF. CDR3 nucleotide sequence: TGTGCCGGTCCGGGAGACGAAAAACTGTTTTTT. The full variable domain, rest sourced from reference TRBV27 and TRBJ1-4, is EAQVTQNPRYLITVTGKKLTVTCSQNMNHEYMSWYRQDPGLGLRQIYYSMNVEVTDKGDVPEGYKVSRKEKRNFPLILESPSPNQTSLYFCAGPGDEKLFFGSGTQLSVL.

The V gene is TRBV7-2, the J gene TRBJ1-5; D remains unclear. Germline CDR1 and CDR2: SGHTA and FQGNSA. The CDR3 is 15 residues long. With 2 bases removed from V and 5 bases from J, the gap between germline ends came to 13 bases. CDR3 sequence reads: CASSLSREGHQPQHF. CDR3 in DNA: TGTGCCAGCAGCTTATCTAGGGAGGGCCATCAGCCCCAGCATTTT.

The V and J genes are TRBV27 and TRBJ2-1; TRBD1 might be the D (6 bases). Trimming left V 7 bases short and J 4 bases short, with 8 bases between. The germline gives CDR1 MNHEY, CDR2 SMNVEV (reference sequence). The CDR3 runs 12 residues. CDR3 amino acids: CASKRGYNEQFF. CDR3 in DNA: TGTGCCAGCAAGAGGGGGTACAATGAGCAGTTCTTC.

V gene TRBV9 combines with J gene TRBJ2-3; 9 bases line up with TRBD2. The germline gives CDR1 SGDLS, CDR2 YYNGEE. The V and J ends lost 4 bases and 6 bases, in that order; junction bases with no gene match: 12. CDR3 length: 16 amino acids. DNA for the CDR3: TGTGCCAGCAGCACTCTAGCGGGGCCCCCGGGGGATACGCAGTATTTT. Translation gives CASSTLAGPPGDTQYF.

The rearrangement joins TRBV6-5 to TRBJ2-7; the match to TRBD2 covers 7 bases. The CDR3 length is 14 residues. From germline, CDR1 is MNHEY and CDR2 SVGAGI. V trimming: 3 bases; J trimming: 4 bases; junction bases outside the gene matches: 6. The CDR3 protein is CASSYLPGRYEQYF. The CDR3 DNA sequence: TGTGCCAGCAGTTATCTCCCCGGGAGGTACGAGCAGTACTTC.

The chain joins TRBV29-1 to TRBJ2-7; a weak D match, TRBD2 (7 bases). The CDR3 is 13 amino acids. Trimming removed 7 bases at V and 2 bases at J, with 15 bases between. Germline V gene lookup returns CDR1 SQVTM and CDR2 ANQGSEA. The CDR3 sequence: CSAGEGEPYEQYF. CDR3 sequence (DNA): TGCAGCGCCGGGGAGGGGGAACCCTACGAGCAGTACTTC.

This sequence joins TRBV6-1 and TRBJ2-3, with 10 nucleotides matching TRBD1. The CDR3 sequence is 15 residues long. With 1 base clipped from V and 6 bases from J, the junction kept 4 bases outside the gene matches. Germline values: CDR1 MNHNS, CDR2 SASEGT. The chain's CDR3 is CASSEGDRGPDTQYF. CDR3 bases: TGTGCCAGCAGTGAAGGGGACAGGGGACCTGATACGCAGTATTTT.

The J gene is TRBJ1-1, the V gene TRBV5-6; 7 nucleotides align to TRBD1. CDR3 length equals 16 residues. CDR1 and CDR2 (germline): SGHDT, YYEEEE. J was trimmed by 1 base and V by 2 bases; bases with no gene match: 8. This CDR3 is CASSLRSGGGNTEAFF. The CDR3 DNA reads as TGTGCCAGCAGCTTAAGGTCAGGGGGTGGGAACACTGAAGCTTTCTTT.